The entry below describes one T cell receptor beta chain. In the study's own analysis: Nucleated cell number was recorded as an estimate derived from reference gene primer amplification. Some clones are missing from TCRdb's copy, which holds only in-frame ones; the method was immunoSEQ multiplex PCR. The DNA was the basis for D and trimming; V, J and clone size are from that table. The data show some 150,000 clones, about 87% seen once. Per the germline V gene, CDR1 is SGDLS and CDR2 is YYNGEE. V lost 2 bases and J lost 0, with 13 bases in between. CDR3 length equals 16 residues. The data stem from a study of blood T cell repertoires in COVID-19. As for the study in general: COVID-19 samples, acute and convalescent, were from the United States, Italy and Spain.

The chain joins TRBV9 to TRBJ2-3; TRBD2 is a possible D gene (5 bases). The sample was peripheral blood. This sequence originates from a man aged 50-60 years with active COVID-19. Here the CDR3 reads CASSVQTSGSTDTQYF. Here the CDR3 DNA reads TGTGCCAGCAGCGTCCAGACAAGCGGAAGCACAGATACGCAGTATTTT. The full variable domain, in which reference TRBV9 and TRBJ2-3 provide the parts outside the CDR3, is DSGVTQTPKHLITATGQRVTLRCSPRSGDLSVYWYQQSLDQGLQFLIQYYNGEERAKGNILERFSAQQFPDLHSELNLSSLELGDSALYFCASSVQTSGSTDTQYFGPGTRLTVL.